The sequence of this T cell receptor (beta chain) was determined in a study of identical twins. A word on this clonotype: Its antigen remains unknown.

V lost 8 bases to trimming and J lost 1 base; unmatched junction nucleotides: 5. This CDR3 is 13 amino acids long. Germline CDR1 and CDR2: SGHTA and FQGNSA. Unique molecular identifiers were present on cDNA, and template switching added a universal primer site. In TCRdb, the 5' RACE reads were re-called with MiXCR into one record per CDR3 protein. Of 570,000 or so distinct CDR3 sequences listed, nearly 10% are singletons. Study outcomes and limitations: A cross-sectional statistical analysis, not follow-up of the same donors, supported the conclusions. There is a chance that invariant MAIT and iNKT cells partially muddied zero-insertion analyses.

This sample was also put to use in a study of yellow fever vaccine responses in identical twins.

The chain links TRBV7-2 to TRBJ2-7; 7 nucleotides match TRBD2. This receptor was obtained from a woman in her late teens or twenties in good health. The sample consisted of PBMCs. The CDR3 nucleotides are TGTGCCAGCTTGGGGAGGGAGTCCTACGAGCAGTACTTC. This gives the protein CASLGRESYEQYF.